This TCR beta chain originates from a study of T cell responses to AZD1222 COVID-19 vaccine. Study-wide findings and caveats: Repertoire sampling was restricted to post-peak T cell response timepoints.

Pooled in the analysis were second doses at about 4 or about 12 weeks. Measured with immunoSEQ multiplex PCR; TCRdb has only the in-frame clones, and not every one. This table holds roughly 150,000 clones, around nine tenths found once. In the case of this clone: Antigen: not known.

This CDR3 has 13 amino acids. V lost 0 bases, J lost 8 bases, and 8 bases lay in between. CDR1 and CDR2 from the germline V gene are MNHEY and SVGAGI. The V call is TRBV6-5, the J call TRBJ2-1, with a weak D call TRBD2 (5 bases). The sequencing used peripheral blood, collected 28 days after the second AZD1222 dose. The receptor was isolated from an adult who received the AZD1222 COVID-19 vaccine. CDR3 residues: CASSYSRVYEQFF. In DNA, the CDR3 is TGTGCCAGCAGTTACTCGCGGGTTTATGAGCAGTTCTTC.